Following are 26 T cell receptor beta chains from one sample sequenced in a study of blood T cell repertoires in COVID-19. Data came from immunoSEQ multiplex PCR; TCRdb stores just in-frame clones and leaves some out. The data contain 150,000 or so clones, roughly 88% of them singletons. The sequencing input was PBMCs or T cells enriched from blood (not recorded which). These receptors all stem from a woman aged 45-65 years who had recovered from COVID-19.

This chain joins TRBV5-4 and TRBJ2-2; 8 bases line up with TRBD2. Germline V lookup: CDR1 SGHNT, CDR2 YYREEE (reference sequence). The V and J ends lost 2 bases and 4 bases, in that order; junction bases with no gene match: 4. This CDR3 region has 15 residues. CDR3 amino acids: CASSLGLASTGELFF. The CDR3 DNA reads as TGTGCCAGCAGCTTAGGACTAGCTAGCACCGGGGAGCTGTTTTTT.

This clone has only a few counts. The genes are TRBV28 and TRBJ1-4; D perhaps matches TRBD1 (5 bases). The CDR3 totals 15 residues. Germline V gives CDR1 MDHEN, CDR2 SYDVKM. V dropped 5 bases and J dropped 5 bases, with 15 bases sitting between them. CDR3 nucleotide sequence: TGTGCCAGCAGTCCGGAGGGGACTTTCAATGAAAAACTGTTTTTT. Its translation: CASSPEGTFNEKLFF. The variable domain in full, with the rest retrieved from reference TRBV28 and TRBJ1-4, is DVKVTQSSRYLVKRTGEKVFLECVQDMDHENMFWYRQDPGLGLRLIYFSYDVKMKEKGDIPEGYSVSREKKERFSLILESASTNQTSMYLCASSPEGTFNEKLFFGSGTQLSVL.

V and J are TRBV5-1 and TRBJ2-7; the match to TRBD1 covers 9 bases. J gave up 4 bases and V 5 bases, and 13 bases lay outside the gene matches. This CDR3 has 16 residues. Germline assignment: CDR1 SGHRS and CDR2 YFSETQ. As DNA, the CDR3 is TGCGCCAGCAGTCGAAGCCCCGGGACAGGGACATACGAGCAGTACTTC. Translating it yields CASSRSPGTGTYEQYF.

This chain joins TRBV11-2 and TRBJ1-3, with D maybe TRBD1 (6 bases). CDR1 and CDR2 (germline): SGHAT, FQNNGV. The CDR3 runs to 18 residues. V was pared by 2 bases and J by 3 bases, with 20 bases between. This CDR3 is CASSLPRQAGRDGNTIYF. The CDR3 DNA follows: TGTGCCAGCAGCTTACCGCGACAGGCTGGAAGAGATGGAAACACCATATATTTT.

The DNA for the CDR3 is TGTGCCAGCAGTCCTGGGACAGGGGGCCGCACAGATACGCAGTATTTT. Amino acids: CASSPGTGGRTDTQYF. The rearrangement joins TRBV27 to TRBJ2-3, with TRBD1 matching over 12 bases. V was pared by 5 bases and J by 1 base, with 4 bases of the junction left unmatched. This CDR3 contains 16 residues. CDR1 and CDR2 from the germline V gene are MNHEY and SMNVEV (reference sequence).

The gene calls are TRBV5-1 and TRBJ2-3; 8 bases are shared with TRBD2. This CDR3 region has 13 residues. From germline, CDR1 is SGHRS and CDR2 YFSETQ. The ends lost 1 base at V and 14 bases at J; junction bases unmatched: 9. Written as DNA, the CDR3 is TGCGCCAGCAGCTTGCCCTTAGCGGGGAGGATGTATTTT. This codes for CASSLPLAGRMYF.

This rearrangement joins TRBV19 to TRBJ1-2; D gene unclear. The CDR3 sequence is 16 residues long. V was cut by 3 bases and J by 8 bases, with 22 bases left in between. Germline loops: CDR1 LNHDA, CDR2 SQIVND (reference sequence). CDR3 protein: CASSINGVKEGLGYTF. The CDR3 DNA follows: TGTGCCAGTAGTATCAACGGAGTTAAGGAGGGATTGGGCTACACCTTC.

The V call is TRBV7-2, the J call TRBJ1-1; 9 nucleotides match TRBD1. The J segment lost 4 bases and the V segment lost 11 bases, leaving 8 bases of the junction unmatched. The CDR3 is 13 residues long. Germline V gene lookup returns CDR1 SGHTA and CDR2 FQGNSA. This CDR3 reads CAGLKTGGTEAFF. CDR3 DNA sequence: TGTGCCGGCCTAAAGACAGGGGGCACTGAAGCTTTCTTT. The full variable domain, with the rest looked up from reference TRBV7-2 and TRBJ1-1, is GAGVSQSPSNKVTEKGKDVELRCDPISGHTALYWYRQSLGQGLEFLIYFQGNSAPDKSGLPSDRFSAERTGGSVSTLTIQRTQQEDSAVYLCAGLKTGGTEAFFGQGTRLTVV.

The chain uses TRBV5-6 and TRBJ2-5; TRBD1 might be the D (7 bases). Germline-derived CDR1 and CDR2 are SGHDT and YYEEEE. The CDR3 contains 14 residues. V lost 5 bases to trimming and J lost 4 bases, with 15 bases between them. DNA of the CDR3: TGTGCCAGCAGGCGGCAGGGGGGTGGAGAGACCCAGTACTTC. This codes for CASRRQGGGETQYF.

This sequence joins TRBV5-4 and TRBJ2-7; TRBD2 agrees at 9 bases. Unmatched junction bases numbered 8, after V lost 0 bases and J lost 4 bases. Germline lookup yields CDR1 SGHNT and CDR2 YYREEE (reference sequence). The CDR3 extends over 16 amino acids. The CDR3 is CASSLGGGGAGYEQYF. The CDR3, as DNA: TGTGCCAGCAGCTTGGGTGGCGGGGGGGCCGGGTACGAGCAGTACTTC.

This chain joins TRBV20-1 and TRBJ2-1; TRBD2 might be the D (6 bases). The CDR3 extends over 11 amino acids. V dropped 3 bases and J dropped 10 bases, with 10 bases sitting between them. Germline V gives CDR1 DFQATT, CDR2 SNEGSKA (reference sequence). The CDR3: CSARRGREQFF. The CDR3 DNA reads TGCAGTGCTAGGCGGGGTCGGGAGCAGTTCTTC.

The chain links TRBV3-1 (or the pseudogene TRBV3-2) to TRBJ1-1; no reliable D call. The germline CDR1 and CDR2 sequences are LGHDT and YNNKEL (reference sequence). The CDR3 consists of 16 residues. The V and J ends lost 0 bases and 0 bases respectively, with 11 bases between them. In DNA, the CDR3 is TGTGCCAGCAGCCAAGAACGCGGCACGGTGAACACTGAAGCTTTCTTT. This encodes CASSQERGTVNTEAFF.

This chain joins TRBV6-2 or TRBV6-3 and TRBJ1-6, with D possibly being TRBD1 (6 bases). Germline V gives CDR1 MNHEY, CDR2 SVGEGT. Between the trimmed V and J ends, which lost 6 bases and 8 bases, there was a span of 17 bases. The CDR3 sequence is 15 residues long. The CDR3 DNA reads TGTGCCAGCAGCCGAGGTGGGGGCGCGGATTCACCCCTCCACTTT. As protein: CASSRGGGADSPLHF.

The chain has TRBV3-1 (or the pseudogene TRBV3-2) and TRBJ1-4, with D possibly TRBD1 on 5 matching bases. CDR1 is LGHDT, CDR2 YNNKEL, per germline (reference sequence). The V end lost 4 bases, the J end lost 1 base, and 7 bases lay between the germline ends. The CDR3 is made up of 14 amino acids. CDR3 amino acids: CASSRTLTNEKLFF. The CDR3 DNA reads TGTGCCAGCAGCCGGACACTAACTAATGAAAAACTGTTTTTT.

This clone showed up just once. The chain has TRBV2 and TRBJ2-7; TRBD1 matches 10 bases. Germline trimming cut 5 bases from V and 1 base from J; bases unmatched to any gene: 2. The CDR3 covers 14 residues. CDR1 is SNHLY and CDR2 is FYNNEI in the germline V gene. In nucleotides, the CDR3 is TGTGCCAGCAGTCCGGGACAGGGGTCCTACGAGCAGTACTTC. This encodes CASSPGQGSYEQYF.

The chain has TRBV10-3 and TRBJ1-1, with D possibly matching TRBD1 (5 bases). This CDR3 has 14 residues. The ends were cut back, 6 bases at V and 1 base at J, with 12 bases in the middle. CDR1 ENHRY and CDR2 SYGVKD come from the germline V gene. CDR3 in amino acids: CAIRGHMGNTEAFF. The CDR3 DNA reads TGTGCCATCAGAGGACATATGGGGAACACTGAAGCTTTCTTT.

This clone was picked up a small number of times. The chain carries TRBV18 and TRBJ1-6; tentatively, D is TRBD1 (6 bases). CDR3 length: 14 residues. Trimming cost V 6 bases and J 7 bases, with 13 bases left between them. Germline CDR1 reads KGHSH; CDR2 reads LQKENI. The CDR3 region is CASSRRGGNSPLHF. For the CDR3, the DNA is TGTGCCAGCTCCCGAAGGGGGGGAAATTCACCCCTCCACTTT.

J is TRBJ1-5 and V is TRBV18; D might be TRBD1 (5 bases). Trimming stripped 3 bases from V and 4 bases from J, with 13 bases between. The V gene's germline CDR1 is KGHSH and CDR2 LQKENI. The CDR3 consists of 15 residues. The CDR3 sequence: CASSPGGGSNQPQHF. The CDR3 nucleotides read TGTGCCAGCTCACCGGGGGGGGGTTCAAATCAGCCCCAGCATTTT. The full variable domain, in which reference TRBV18 and TRBJ1-5 provide the parts outside the CDR3, is NAGVMQNPRHLVRRRGQEARLRCSPMKGHSHVYWYRQLPEEGLKFMVYLQKENIIDESGMPKERFSAEFPKEGPSILRIQQVVRGDSAAYFCASSPGGGSNQPQHFGDGTRLSIL.

This clone has just a few counts. The V gene is TRBV2, the J gene TRBJ2-1; 8 nucleotides line up with TRBD1. J was trimmed by 4 bases and V by 9 bases; bases with no gene match: 14. The germline gives CDR1 SNHLY, CDR2 FYNNEI. The CDR3 has 16 residues. The CDR3 DNA sequence: TGTGCCAGGGGGGGCAGGGGGCGCCTTACTTACAATGAGCAGTTCTTC. Translating gives CARGGRGRLTYNEQFF.

The table lists this clone with a count of one. The chain combines TRBV14 with TRBJ1-2, with D perhaps matching TRBD1 (6 bases). The CDR3 extends over 15 amino acids. CDR1 is SGHDN and CDR2 is FVKESK in the germline V gene. The V end lost 1 base, the J end lost 7 bases, and 16 bases lay between the germline ends. CDR3 residues: CASSQVQGRVGGYTF. CDR3 sequence (DNA): TGTGCCAGCAGCCAAGTGCAGGGGCGCGTAGGTGGCTACACCTTC.

The V and J genes are TRBV6-2 or TRBV6-3 and TRBJ2-2; the D gene is possibly TRBD1 (5 bases). Germline V gene data show CDR1 as MNHEY and CDR2 as SVGEGT. The CDR3 is 14 residues long. Trimming pared 2 bases from V and 7 bases from J, leaving 11 bases between. The CDR3, as DNA: TGTGCCAGCAGTTACAGTCAAGGGGTCGGGGAGCTGTTTTTT. This codes for CASSYSQGVGELFF.

This clone was recorded a few times. The rearrangement joins TRBV19 to TRBJ1-3; 8 bases align to TRBD1. The V gene end was trimmed by 3 bases and the J gene end by 4 bases; junction bases not matched to a gene: 5. The CDR3 loop spans 15 amino acids. Germline V CDR1 and CDR2: LNHDA, SQIVND (reference sequence). In DNA, the CDR3 is TGTGCCAGTAGTATGGGCAGGGGGCAAGGAAACACCATATATTTT. Its translation: CASSMGRGQGNTIYF.

V and J are TRBV5-1 and TRBJ1-1, with D maybe TRBD1 (5 bases). The CDR3 covers 13 residues. From germline, CDR1 is SGHRS and CDR2 YFSETQ. The V gene lost 7 bases and the J gene lost 4 bases, with 14 bases spanning the gap. The CDR3 loop is CASSPWGFTEAFF. As DNA, the CDR3 is TGCGCCAGCTCCCCCTGGGGCTTCACTGAAGCTTTCTTT.

This chain uses TRBV6-5 with TRBJ1-4; 9 nucleotides line up with TRBD1. Germline trimming cut 5 bases from V and 7 bases from J; bases unmatched to any gene: 5. Germline V lookup: CDR1 MNHEY, CDR2 SVGAGI. The CDR3 runs to 14 residues. CDR3 nucleotide sequence: TGTGCCAGCAGTCCACAGGGGGCTGGTGAAAAACTGTTTTTT. Protein sequence: CASSPQGAGEKLFF.

A single count supports this clone. This rearrangement joins TRBV9 to TRBJ2-3; D not certain. V gave up 0 bases and J gave up 7 bases, with 9 bases separating them. This CDR3 has 13 residues. Germline values: CDR1 SGDLS, CDR2 YYNGEE. CDR3 nucleotides: TGTGCCAGCAGCGTAGAGCTACAGCATACGCAGTATTTT. Protein: CASSVELQHTQYF.

The rearrangement uses TRBV11-2 and TRBJ1-2; TRBD1 aligns across 10 bases. After removal of 5 bases from V and 5 bases from J, the junction contained 8 bases not matched to a gene. Germline V gene lookup returns CDR1 SGHAT and CDR2 FQNNGV. This CDR3 comprises 15 residues. The CDR3 coding sequence is TGTGCCAGCAGCCCCGACAGGGGGCAGGGGTATGGCTACACCTTC. Its translation: CASSPDRGQGYGYTF.